The present entry profiles one T cell receptor beta chain with its context. This entry comes from a study of blood T cell repertoires in COVID-19. Looking at the study overall: Donors in the United States, Italy and Spain gave samples during acute or convalescent COVID-19. From T cells, B-cell-depleted T cells, or PBMCs came the material, which was cDNA or gDNA.

Assay used: immunoSEQ multiplex PCR; TCRdb lists only in-frame clones, some missing. The table lists hundreds of thousands of clones, roughly nine tenths of them singletons. Trimming stripped 5 bases from V and 2 bases from J, with 12 bases between. The germline CDR1 and CDR2 sequences are SGHRS and YFSETQ. The CDR3 runs 14 residues. Participant-given clinical history determined each cohort assignment. This TCR was sampled from a man aged 18-30 years who had recovered from COVID-19. Sequenced input: PBMCs or T cells enriched from blood (not recorded which). The chain has TRBV5-1 and TRBJ2-3, with D maybe TRBD2 (6 bases). CDR3 sequence (DNA): TGCGCCAGCAGATTAGGACTACTCACAGATACGCAGTATTTT. Protein: CASRLGLLTDTQYF.